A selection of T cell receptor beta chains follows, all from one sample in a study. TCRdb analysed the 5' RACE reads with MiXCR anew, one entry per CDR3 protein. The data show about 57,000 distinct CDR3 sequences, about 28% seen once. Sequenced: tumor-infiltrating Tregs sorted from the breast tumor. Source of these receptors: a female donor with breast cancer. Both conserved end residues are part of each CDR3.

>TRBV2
CASIPSWGAEDTQYF
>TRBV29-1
CSATLGLLEQYF
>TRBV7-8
CASSLDRGNTQYF
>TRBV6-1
CASTRDRFNNEQFF
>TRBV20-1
CSARVGEGPWTNEQFF
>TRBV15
CATERGQASGTGELFF
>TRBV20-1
CSARADNYGYTF
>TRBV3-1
CASSPGLAGSIGELFF
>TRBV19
CASSMGLAGVNEQFF
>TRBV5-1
CASSLGIQSTNEKLFF
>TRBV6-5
CASSGQANQPQHF
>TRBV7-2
CASSLIGVRETQYF
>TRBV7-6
CASSLGKGTEAFF
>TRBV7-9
CASRKPPAVGGNNEQFF
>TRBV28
CASSLEEPQHF
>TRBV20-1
CSAREAGEYNEQSF
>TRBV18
CASSPPWGSDEQFF
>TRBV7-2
CASGGLGQYNEQFF
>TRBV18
CASSPAASGRPFEQYF
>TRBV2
CASSEAGDNSPLHF
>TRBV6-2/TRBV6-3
CASSYSEWEQYF
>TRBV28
CASSLRASSFTGELFF
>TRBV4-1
CASSQTLEAAESSYEQYF
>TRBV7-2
CASSLVFRDIQYF
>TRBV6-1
CASTTSGFGNNERFF